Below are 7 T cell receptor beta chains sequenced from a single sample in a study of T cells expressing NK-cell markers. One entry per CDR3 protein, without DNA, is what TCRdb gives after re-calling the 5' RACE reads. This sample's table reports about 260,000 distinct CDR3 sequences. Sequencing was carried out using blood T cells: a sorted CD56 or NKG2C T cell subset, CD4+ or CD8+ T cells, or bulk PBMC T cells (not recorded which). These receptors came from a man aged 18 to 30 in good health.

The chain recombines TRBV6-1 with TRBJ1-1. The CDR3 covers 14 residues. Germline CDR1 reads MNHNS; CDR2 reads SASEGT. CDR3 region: CASSEAGRNTEAFF.

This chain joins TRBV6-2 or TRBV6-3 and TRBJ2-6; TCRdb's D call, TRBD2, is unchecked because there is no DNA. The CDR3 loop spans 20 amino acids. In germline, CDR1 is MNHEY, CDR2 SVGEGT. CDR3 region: CASSSLGLGGNSSGANVLTF.

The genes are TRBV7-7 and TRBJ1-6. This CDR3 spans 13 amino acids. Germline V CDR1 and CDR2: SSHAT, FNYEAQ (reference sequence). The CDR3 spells CASSFRGDSPLHF.

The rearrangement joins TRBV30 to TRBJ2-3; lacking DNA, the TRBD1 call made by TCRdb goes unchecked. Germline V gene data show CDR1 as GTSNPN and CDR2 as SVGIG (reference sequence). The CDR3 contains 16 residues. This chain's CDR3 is CAWSPPFQRFGDTQYF.

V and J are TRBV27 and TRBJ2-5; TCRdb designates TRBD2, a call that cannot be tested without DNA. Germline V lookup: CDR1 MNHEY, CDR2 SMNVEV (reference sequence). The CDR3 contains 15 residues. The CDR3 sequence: CASSPLLAVQETQYF.

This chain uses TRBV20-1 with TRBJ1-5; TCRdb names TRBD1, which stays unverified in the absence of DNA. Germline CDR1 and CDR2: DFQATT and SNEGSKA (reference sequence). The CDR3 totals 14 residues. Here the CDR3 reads CSARTGTVNQPQHF.

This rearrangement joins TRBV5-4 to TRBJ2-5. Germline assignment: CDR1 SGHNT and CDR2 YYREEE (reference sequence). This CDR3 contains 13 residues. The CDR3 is CASSWSVQETQYF.